This TCR beta chain stems from a study of blood T cell repertoires in COVID-19. Study-level information: In each case, the material was cDNA or gDNA derived from T cells, B-cell-depleted T cells, or PBMCs.

The study drew participants aged about 18 to 89 years from 20 to 30 US areas. The germline V gene encodes CDR1 ENHRY and CDR2 SYGVKD. The J segment lost 3 bases and the V segment lost 4 bases, leaving 6 bases of the junction unmatched. CDR3 length equals 16 residues. Study processing details: Estimates of nucleated cell counts were drawn from the amplification of reference gene primers. Data came from immunoSEQ multiplex PCR; TCRdb stores just in-frame clones and leaves some out. The DNA was the basis for D and trimming; V, J and clone size are from that table. The table records approximately 300,000 clones, approximately 83% of them present only once.

The sequencing input was PBMCs or T cells enriched from blood (not recorded which). The sequence was collected from a woman in her twenties or thirties who had recovered from COVID-19. The chain couples TRBV10-3 to TRBJ2-2; 9 bases are a match to TRBD1. The DNA of the CDR3 is TGTGCCATCAGTGTTACTCGGGACAGGGACACCGGGGAGCTGTTTTTT. Its protein is CAISVTRDRDTGELFF.